The 7 T cell receptor beta chains below were found in one sample sequenced in a study of cytomegalovirus exposure and HLA in healthy donors. Primers included in the PCR were 60 Vbeta and 13 Jbeta primers. Produced via immunoSEQ multiplex PCR; TCRdb's table is partial and in-frame only. The sample yields roughly 60,000 clones, of which the top ten take up 3.5% to 4%. The specimen sequenced was PBMCs. These receptors came from a male donor in good health and CMV-seronegative.

The chain links TRBV7-2 to TRBJ1-1; perhaps TRBD1 as D (5 bases). The CDR3 covers 14 residues. Germline CDR1 is SGHTA and CDR2 is FQGNSA. Trimming shortened V by 0 bases and J by 1 base, and 6 bases separated the two germline ends. CDR3 protein: CASSLAGGNTEAFF. The CDR3 DNA is TGTGCCAGCAGCTTAGCGGGGGGGAACACTGAAGCTTTCTTT.

The genes are TRBV11-2 and TRBJ1-2; D ambiguous. Trimming pared 5 bases from V and 3 bases from J, leaving 19 bases between. The V gene's germline CDR1 is SGHAT and CDR2 FQNNGV. This CDR3 is built from 16 residues. The DNA of the CDR3 is TGTGCCAGCAGCCCAAACCGGGAAAGGAGGTACTATGGCTACACCTTC. This translates into CASSPNRERRYYGYTF. The full variable domain, rest sourced from reference TRBV11-2 and TRBJ1-2, is EAGVAQSPRYKIIEKRQSVAFWCNPISGHATLYWYQQILGQGPKLLIQFQNNGVVDDSQLPKDRFSAERLKGVDSTLKIQPAKLEDSAVYLCASSPNRERRYYGYTFGSGTRLTVV.

This chain links TRBV7-9 with TRBJ2-3; a weak D match, TRBD2 (6 bases). Germline V gives CDR1 SEHNR, CDR2 FQNEAQ (reference sequence). This CDR3 comprises 15 residues. V lost 5 bases to trimming and J lost 1 base, with 13 bases between them. CDR3 sequence: CASSPRGTGTDTQYF. The DNA for the CDR3 is TGTGCCAGCAGCCCCCGCGGGACCGGCACAGATACGCAGTATTTT.

J is TRBJ2-5 and V is TRBV4-2; 10 nucleotides line up with TRBD2. Judging by the DNA end, TRBJ2-7 fits better; the J call may be wrong. This CDR3 comprises 15 residues. CDR1 is LGHNA, CDR2 YNFKEQ, per germline. The CDR3 protein is CASSRTSGAAYEQYF. In DNA form, the CDR3 reads TGTGCCAGCAGCCGAACTAGCGGGGCCGCCTACGAGCAGTACTTC.

V usage is TRBV7-6 and J usage is TRBJ1-3; the D gene is possibly TRBD1 (6 bases). The CDR3 consists of 15 residues. Germline V gene sequence: CDR1 SGHVS, CDR2 FNYEAQ. V lost 1 base and J 2 bases, leaving 9 bases between the germline ends. The chain's CDR3 is CASSLGGQAGNTIYF. The CDR3, as DNA: TGTGCCAGCAGCTTAGGGGGGCAGGCTGGAAACACCATATATTTT.

As for this clone: One junction end does not reproduce the germline sequence, and a read error may be involved. V usage is TRBV30 and J usage is TRBJ1-3; D unclear. CDR1 is GTSNPN and CDR2 is SVGIG in the germline V gene (reference sequence). This CDR3 spans 15 amino acids. This CDR3 reads CAGSVGPGSGNTIYF. CDR3 sequence (DNA): TGTGCCGGGAGTGTGGGTCCGGGCTCTGGAAACACCATATATTTT. Full variable domain (rest looked up from reference TRBV30 and TRBJ1-3): SQTIHQWPATLVQPVGSPLSLECTVEGTSNPNLYWYRQAAGRGLQLLFYSVGIGQISSEVPQNLSASRPQDRQFILSSKKLLLSDSGFYLCAGSVGPGSGNTIYFGEGSWLTVV.

Regarding this clone: Other DNA sequences of this sample code for an identical CDR3. The gene calls are TRBV19 and TRBJ1-1; 12 bases agree with TRBD1. CDR1 and CDR2 (germline): LNHDA, SQIVND (reference sequence). The CDR3 runs 16 residues. J lost 1 base, V lost 5 bases, and 5 bases had no gene match. CDR3 DNA sequence: TGTGCCAGTAGTGATGGGACAGGGGGCAGGAACACTGAAGCTTTCTTT. Protein: CASSDGTGGRNTEAFF. Full variable domain (rest looked up from reference TRBV19 and TRBJ1-1): DGGITQSPKYLFRKEGQNVTLSCEQNLNHDAMYWYRQDPGQGLRLIYYSQIVNDFQKGDIAEGYSVSREKKESFPLTVTSAQKNPTAFYLCASSDGTGGRNTEAFFGQGTRLTVV.